The sequence of this TCR beta chain was determined in a study of blood T cell repertoires in COVID-19. Only in-frame clones appear in the TCRdb table, and some are missing; sequencing was by immunoSEQ multiplex PCR. In the table there are about 240,000 clones, around 85% of which are singletons. Per the germline V gene, CDR1 is KGHDR and CDR2 is SFDVKD. V lost 3 bases and J lost 6, with 13 bases in between. The CDR3 runs 14 residues. V is TRBV24-1 and J is TRBJ2-5, with a tentative D call TRBD1 (5 bases). Specimen: peripheral blood. The TCR was taken from a woman aged 60-75 years with active or convalescent COVID-19. CDR3 sequence: CATSDRQGGQTQYF. The CDR3 DNA sequence: TGTGCCACCAGTGATAGGCAGGGTGGACAGACCCAGTACTTC.